This T cell receptor (beta chain) was profiled in a study of blood T cell repertoires in COVID-19. Across the study: The study drew acute and convalescent COVID-19 samples from the United States, Italy and Spain. PBMCs, B-cell-depleted T cells, or T cells were the source of the cDNA or gDNA that made up the material.

In the original processing: Amplification of reference gene primers was used by the study to estimate nucleated cell counts. Clones were read by immunoSEQ multiplex PCR, and TCRdb kept only the in-frame ones, dropping some. That table supplies the V and J calls and clone size; D and trimming were determined from the DNA. The table includes a few hundred thousand clones, around 89% detected once. Trimming removed 6 bases from V and 5 bases from J, with 16 bases in between. CDR1 is MGHRA, CDR2 YSYEKL, per germline. The CDR3 runs to 15 residues. This TCR came from a woman between 50 and 59 years old with active or convalescent COVID-19. The chain combines TRBV4-1 with TRBJ2-2; the D gene is possibly TRBD2 (6 bases). The source material was peripheral blood. The CDR3 nucleotides are TGCGCCAGCAGAAAGTTGGGGGGAGGAACCGGGGAGCTGTTTTTT. Its translation is CASRKLGGGTGELFF.